This T cell receptor beta chain came from a study of technical replicates of blood from a handful of donors. V lost 2 bases to trimming and J lost 3 bases; unmatched junction nucleotides: 1. In germline, CDR1 is SGHTA, CDR2 FQGNSA. CDR3 length equals 14 residues. Clones were read by immunoSEQ multiplex PCR, and TCRdb kept only the in-frame ones, dropping some. Found here are about 16,000 clones, roughly 89% of them singletons; the top ten hold roughly an eighth. The specimen was PBMCs. This chain connects TRBV7-2 to TRBJ2-3; the match to TRBD2 covers 8 bases. This clonotype originated in a human donor in good health. The CDR3 DNA reads TGTGCCAGCAGCTTAAGCGGGAGTACAGATACGCAGTATTTT. Protein product: CASSLSGSTDTQYF. Filled out from reference TRBV7-2 and TRBJ2-3, the complete variable domain reads GAGVSQSPSNKVTEKGKDVELRCDPISGHTALYWYRQSLGQGLEFLIYFQGNSAPDKSGLPSDRFSAERTGGSVSTLTIQRTQQEDSAVYLCASSLSGSTDTQYFGPGTRLTVL.